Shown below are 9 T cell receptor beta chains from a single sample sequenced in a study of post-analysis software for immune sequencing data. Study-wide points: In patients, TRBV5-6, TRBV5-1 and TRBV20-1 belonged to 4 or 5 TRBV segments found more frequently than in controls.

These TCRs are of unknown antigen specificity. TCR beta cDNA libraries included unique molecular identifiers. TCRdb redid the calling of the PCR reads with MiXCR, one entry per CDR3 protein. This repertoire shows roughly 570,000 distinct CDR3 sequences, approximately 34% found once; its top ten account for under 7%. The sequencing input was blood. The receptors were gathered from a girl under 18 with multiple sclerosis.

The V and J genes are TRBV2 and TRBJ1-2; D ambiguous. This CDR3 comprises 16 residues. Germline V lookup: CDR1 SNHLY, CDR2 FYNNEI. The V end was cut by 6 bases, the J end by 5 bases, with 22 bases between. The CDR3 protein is CASRILTAMEGYGYTF. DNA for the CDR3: TGTGCCAGCAGGATATTGACGGCCATGGAAGGTTATGGCTACACCTTC.

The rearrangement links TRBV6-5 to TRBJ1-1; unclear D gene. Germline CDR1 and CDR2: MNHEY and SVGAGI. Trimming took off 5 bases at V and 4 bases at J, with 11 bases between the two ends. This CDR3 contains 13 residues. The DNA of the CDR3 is TGTGCCAGCAGTGGATCCTGGGTCACTGAAGCTTTCTTT. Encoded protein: CASSGSWVTEAFF.

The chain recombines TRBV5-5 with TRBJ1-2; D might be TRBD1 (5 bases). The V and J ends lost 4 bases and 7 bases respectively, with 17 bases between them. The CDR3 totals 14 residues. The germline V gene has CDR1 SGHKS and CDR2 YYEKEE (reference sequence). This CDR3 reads CASSQLGSGCGYTF. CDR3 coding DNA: TGTGCCAGCAGCCAGCTAGGGTCAGGGTGTGGCTACACCTTC.

CDR3 sequence (DNA): TGCGCCAGCAGCTTGCTCACTAGCGACCAAGAGACCCAGTACTTC. This codes for CASSLLTSDQETQYF. V usage is TRBV5-1 and J usage is TRBJ2-5; 7 nucleotides line up with TRBD2. CDR3 length: 15 residues. J lost 0 bases, V lost 1 base, and 3 bases had no gene match. CDR1 and CDR2 (germline): SGHRS, YFSETQ.

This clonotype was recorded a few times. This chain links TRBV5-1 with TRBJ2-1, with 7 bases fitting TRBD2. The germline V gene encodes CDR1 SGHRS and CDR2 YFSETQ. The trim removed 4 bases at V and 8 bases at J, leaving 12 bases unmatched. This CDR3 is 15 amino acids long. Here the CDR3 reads CASSTNGGFGDEQFF. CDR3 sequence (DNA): TGCGCCAGCAGCACTAACGGGGGGTTTGGCGATGAGCAGTTCTTC.

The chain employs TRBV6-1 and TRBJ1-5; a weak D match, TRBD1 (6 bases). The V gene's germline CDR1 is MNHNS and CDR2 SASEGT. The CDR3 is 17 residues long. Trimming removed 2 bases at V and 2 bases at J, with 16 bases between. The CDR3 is CASSEFPGEIGNQPQHF. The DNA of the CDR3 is TGTGCCAGCAGTGAATTTCCAGGGGAGATTGGCAATCAGCCCCAGCATTTT.

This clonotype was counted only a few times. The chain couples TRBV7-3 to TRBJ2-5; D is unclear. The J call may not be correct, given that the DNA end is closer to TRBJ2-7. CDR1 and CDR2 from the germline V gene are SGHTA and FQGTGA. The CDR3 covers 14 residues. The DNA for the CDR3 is TGTGCCAGCAGCTTAGACGTAGCATTAGACGAGCAGTACTTC. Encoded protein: CASSLDVALDEQYF.

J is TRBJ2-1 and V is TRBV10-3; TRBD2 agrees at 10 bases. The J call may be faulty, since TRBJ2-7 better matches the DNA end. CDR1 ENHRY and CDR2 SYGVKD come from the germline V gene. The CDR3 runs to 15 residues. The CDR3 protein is CAISEYTSGMAEQYF. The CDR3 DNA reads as TGTGCCATCAGTGAGTATACTAGCGGGATGGCGGAGCAGTACTTC.

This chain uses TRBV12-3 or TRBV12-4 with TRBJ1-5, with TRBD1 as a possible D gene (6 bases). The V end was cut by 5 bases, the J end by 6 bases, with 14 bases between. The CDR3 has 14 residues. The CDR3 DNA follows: TGTGCCAGCAGTCCGGGGGGCTTGGGTCAGCCCCAGCATTTT. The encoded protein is CASSPGGLGQPQHF.